This T cell receptor beta chain was captured in a study of T-cell reconstitution after alpha-beta-depleted transplantation in children. TCRbeta library construction was performed incorporating unique molecular identifiers. TCRdb called the PCR reads again in MiXCR, with one record for every CDR3 protein. This sample has some 290,000 distinct CDR3 sequences, with 9.9% found just once. V lost 5 bases and J lost 0, with 19 bases in between. Germline assignment: CDR1 SNHLY and CDR2 FYNNEI. The CDR3 is made up of 17 amino acids. The table lists this clonotype with a few counts. This sequence was found in a human donor who donated a stem cell graft to a child with SCID. The specimen comprised PBMCs from the stem cell graft donor, sampled from the stem cell graft. The chain has TRBV2 and TRBJ1-1; weak D call: TRBD1 (5 bases). This chain's CDR3 is CASSRGTSGRMNTEAFF. CDR3 in DNA: TGTGCCAGCAGTCGAGGGACGTCGGGCCGCATGAACACTGAAGCTTTCTTT.